The clone carrying this T cell receptor beta chain appeared once. What it binds is unknown. The data are from a study of human T cells and chemical hapten exposure. Looking at the study overall: For sensitization, 2% DPC was applied to an approximately 2 cm by approximately 2 cm patch of upper inner arm skin. Across samples, TCR yields varied, mostly owing to small differences in pooled library volumes.

Per the germline V gene, CDR1 is DFQATT and CDR2 is SNEGSKA (reference sequence). The trim removed 6 bases at V and 3 bases at J, leaving 7 bases unmatched. The CDR3 consists of 15 residues. Study results and limitations: Patch test scores rose with PT1 expanded TCR counts, a positive correlation.

Time point indicated: patch test 1, 2 weeks after DPC sensitization. Noted treatment: therapeutic diphenylcyclopropenone sensitization with weekly scalp DPC. Venepuncture was done earlier than the placement of each patch test. Using its own MiXCR run on the RACE reads, TCRdb lists one record per CDR3 protein. Of some 190,000 distinct CDR3 sequences in the sample, under 25% were seen once. The gene calls are TRBV20-1 and TRBJ2-1; 11 positions match TRBD2. The receptor's source is a woman in her 50s with alopecia areata. Some clones in this sample may be carry-over from other donors' samples. Sequenced here: whole blood, sampled in connection with sensitization to the hapten diphenylcyclopropenone (DPC). CDR3 in DNA: TGCAGTGCGGCTAAGACTAGCGGGAACTACAATGAGCAGTTCTTC. It codes for CSAAKTSGNYNEQFF.